The source of this T cell receptor (beta chain) is a study of T-cell memory formation after mild COVID-19 (dated by TCRdb to 2020 to 2023). The study in broad terms: Most TCR sequence clusters were specific to one of the two donors. In a couple of donors, T-cell clones that expanded and contracted after mild COVID-19 were followed by sequencing TCRalpha and TCRbeta repertoires longitudinally. The cohort was made up of two young adult volunteers, one female and one male, who were previously healthy. Study-wide findings and limitations: Some responding clones were detected in pre-infection memory, suggesting pre-existing cross-reactive memory T cells joined the SARS-CoV-2 response. From day 15 to 85, contracting clones showed balanced CD4/CD8 phenotypes, whereas a second wave of clones that expanded from day 15 to 37 leaned towards CD4+. Contracting CD4+ clones turned up mainly in the CM and EM memory subsets, whereas EMRA was where CD8+ clones were enriched. SARS-CoV-2 specificity of the second-wave clones peaking on day 37 was not confirmed. The study included only a couple of mild cases, and larger cohorts that include severe cases with pre-infection samples were judged to be necessary.

The germline V end is reduced by 2 bases and the J end by 1 base; junction bases left unmatched: 0. Looking up the germline V gene yields CDR1 LGHNA and CDR2 YNFKEQ. The CDR3 starts with the cysteine, ends with the phenylalanine, and has 14 residues. The CDR3 DNA has 42 bases and is translated from base 1. The instrument was an Illumina NovaSeq 6000. TCRalpha and TCRbeta cDNA libraries were built by 5'RACE with constant-segment primers, adding sample barcodes and unique molecular identifiers. Trizol reagent was used to extract RNA from every sample. Amplification of the libraries took two PCR steps, and the second step added a second sample barcode plus Illumina TruSeq adapters. Libraries were sequenced on an Illumina NovaSeq with 2 x 150 bp paired-end reads. The original methods were these. Reads were demultiplexed and collapsed into UMI-guided consensus sequences with migec v1.2.7. Using mixcr v2.1.11, UMI consensuses were aligned to TRA and TRB V and J templates and then assembled into clonotypes. Expanded or contracted clonotypes were those called significant by both edgeR and NoisET, with noise models trained on biological replicates. For edgeR calls, a false discovery rate-adjusted p below 0.01 and a log2 fold-change threshold of 1 were applied. As an exploratory analysis of dynamics, max-normalized trajectories of the 1000 most abundant clonotypes were examined with PCA combined with hierarchical clustering. Separately sequenced CD4+ and CD8+ repertoires were used to assign a CD4 or CD8 phenotype to each responding clone. The raw public data were reprocessed by TCRdb itself: fastp quality trimming at Q25, MiXCR clonotype calling, in-frame beta chains only. Rows merge per CDR3 protein into single entries with the most common DNA and genes. The V and J calls and clone size are TCRdb's, not the authors'. The sample data list roughly 280,000 distinct CDR3 sequences, and roughly 8.2% of these were observed just once. Less than 25% of the sample lies in the top ten.

This clonotype appeared many times. Which antigen it targets is not known. Base qualities were left out, and no much larger clone turns up one base away. Ficoll-Paque density gradient centrifugation was used to isolate PBMCs. The rearrangement joined TRBV4-2 to TRBJ2-3, with 7 middle bases fitting TRBD2. Input material: PBMCs or a T cell subset sorted from them (not recorded which). The clonotype was recovered from a man aged 18 to 30 who had mild COVID-19 (a few samples of this study predate the infection). The sample titles of this study are shuffled in the database, so cell type and time point are left out; the donor was told from shared clones. The CDR3: CASSQRGGTDTQYF. The DNA sequence follows: TGTGCCAGCAGCCAACGGGGGGGCACAGATACGCAGTATTTT.